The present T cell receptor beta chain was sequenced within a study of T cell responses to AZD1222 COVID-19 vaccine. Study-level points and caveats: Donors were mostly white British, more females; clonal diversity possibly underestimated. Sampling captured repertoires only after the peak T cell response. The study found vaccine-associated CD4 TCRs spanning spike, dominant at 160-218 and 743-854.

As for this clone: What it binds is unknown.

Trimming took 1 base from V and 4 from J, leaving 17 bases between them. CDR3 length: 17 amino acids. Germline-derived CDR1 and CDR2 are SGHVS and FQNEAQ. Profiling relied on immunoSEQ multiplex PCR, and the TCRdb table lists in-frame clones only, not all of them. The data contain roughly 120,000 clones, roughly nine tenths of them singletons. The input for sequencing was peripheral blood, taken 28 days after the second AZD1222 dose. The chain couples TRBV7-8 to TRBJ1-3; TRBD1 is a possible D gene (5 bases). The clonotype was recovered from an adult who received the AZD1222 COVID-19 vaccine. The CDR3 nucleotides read TGTGCCAGCAGCTTAGTTGGCGCCTCGGGACGCGGAAACACCATATATTTT. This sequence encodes CASSLVGASGRGNTIYF.